This T cell receptor beta chain was retrieved from a study of beta chain features in type 1 diabetes. About the research overall: What patients shared with healthy donors was a similar profile of age, gender and cell yields.

Study-level points and caveats: Lower insertion and higher deletion counts appeared at VDJ junctions in type 1 diabetes patients.

This clone has more than one count but fewer than ten. Antigen: not known. Trimming at V came to 0 bases and at J to 12 bases, leaving 4 bases not matched to a gene. Germline CDR1 GTSNPN, CDR2 SVGIG (reference sequence). The CDR3 sequence is 11 residues long. The investigators reverse transcribed all of the isolated RNA, so they sequenced expressed TCRB transcripts. The assay was immunoSEQ multiplex PCR, and TCRdb's table has in-frame clones only and misses some. The sample records over 350,000 clones, over 13% being singletons. Specimen: naive CD4+ T cells from blood. The TCR sequence derives from a woman aged 18-30 years in good health. The chain combines TRBV30 with TRBJ1-2, with 7 nucleotides matching TRBD1. The CDR3 coding sequence is TGTGCCTGGAGTGTCAGGGGGGCTGACACCTTC. Translation: CAWSVRGADTF.